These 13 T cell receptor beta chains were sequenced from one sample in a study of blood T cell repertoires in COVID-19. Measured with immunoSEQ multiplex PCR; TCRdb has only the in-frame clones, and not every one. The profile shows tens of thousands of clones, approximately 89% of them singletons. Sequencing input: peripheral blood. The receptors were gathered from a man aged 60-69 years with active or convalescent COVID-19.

CDR3 bases: TGTGCCAGCAGTCGGGGTGGGATAACTAATGAAAAACTGTTTTTT. Amino acids: CASSRGGITNEKLFF. The V and J genes are TRBV6-5 and TRBJ1-4; no reliable D call. In germline, CDR1 is MNHEY, CDR2 SVGAGI. Trimming removed 5 bases at V and 1 base at J, with 11 bases between. The CDR3 length is 15 residues.

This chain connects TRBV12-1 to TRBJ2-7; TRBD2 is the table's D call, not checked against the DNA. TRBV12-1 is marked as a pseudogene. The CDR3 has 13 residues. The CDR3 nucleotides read TGTGCCAGCAGCACTCTAGCGGCGTACGAGCAGTACTTC. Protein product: CASSTLAAYEQYF.

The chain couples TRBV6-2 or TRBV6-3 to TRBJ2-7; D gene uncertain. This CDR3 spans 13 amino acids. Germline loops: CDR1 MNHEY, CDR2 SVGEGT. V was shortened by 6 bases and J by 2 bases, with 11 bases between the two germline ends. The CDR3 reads CASSLHLPYEQYF. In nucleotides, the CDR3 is TGTGCCAGCAGCTTACATCTCCCCTACGAGCAGTACTTC.

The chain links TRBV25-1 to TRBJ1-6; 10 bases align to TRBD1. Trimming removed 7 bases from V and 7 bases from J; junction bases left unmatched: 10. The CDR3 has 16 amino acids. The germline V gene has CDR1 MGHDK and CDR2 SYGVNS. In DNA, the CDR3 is TGTGCCAGCACCCTTGGACAGGGGGGGAGGAATTCACCCCTCCACTTT. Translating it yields CASTLGQGGRNSPLHF.

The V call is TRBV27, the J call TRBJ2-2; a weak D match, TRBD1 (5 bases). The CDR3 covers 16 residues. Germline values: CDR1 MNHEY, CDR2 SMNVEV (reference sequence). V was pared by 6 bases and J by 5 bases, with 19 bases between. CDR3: CASRSGVIRGTGELFF. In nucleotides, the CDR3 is TGTGCCAGCAGATCAGGAGTTATTAGGGGTACCGGGGAGCTGTTTTTT.

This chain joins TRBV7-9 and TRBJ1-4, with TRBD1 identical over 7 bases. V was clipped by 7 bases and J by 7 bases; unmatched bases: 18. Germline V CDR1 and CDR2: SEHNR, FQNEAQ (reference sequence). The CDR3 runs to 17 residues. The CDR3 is CASTPEPLGGAGEKLFF. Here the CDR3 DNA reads TGTGCCAGCACCCCCGAGCCCCTAGGGGGCGCGGGTGAAAAACTGTTTTTT.

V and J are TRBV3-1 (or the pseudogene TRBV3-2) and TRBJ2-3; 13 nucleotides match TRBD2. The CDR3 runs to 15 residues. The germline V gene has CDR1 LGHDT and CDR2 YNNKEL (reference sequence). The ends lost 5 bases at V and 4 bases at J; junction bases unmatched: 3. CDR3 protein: CASSTSGRASDTQYF. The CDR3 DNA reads TGTGCCAGCAGCACTAGCGGGAGGGCCTCAGATACGCAGTATTTT.

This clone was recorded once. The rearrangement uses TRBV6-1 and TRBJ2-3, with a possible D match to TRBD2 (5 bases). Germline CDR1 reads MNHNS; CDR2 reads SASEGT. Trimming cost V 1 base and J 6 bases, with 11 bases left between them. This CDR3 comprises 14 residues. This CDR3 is CASSEGRARDTQYF. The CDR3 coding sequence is TGTGCCAGCAGTGAAGGGCGGGCTAGGGATACGCAGTATTTT.

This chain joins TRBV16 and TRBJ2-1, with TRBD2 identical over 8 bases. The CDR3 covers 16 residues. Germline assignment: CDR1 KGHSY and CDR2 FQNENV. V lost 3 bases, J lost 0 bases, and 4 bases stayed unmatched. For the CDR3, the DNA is TGTGCCAGCAGCCACGATAGCGGGGCCTCCTACAATGAGCAGTTCTTC. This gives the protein CASSHDSGASYNEQFF.

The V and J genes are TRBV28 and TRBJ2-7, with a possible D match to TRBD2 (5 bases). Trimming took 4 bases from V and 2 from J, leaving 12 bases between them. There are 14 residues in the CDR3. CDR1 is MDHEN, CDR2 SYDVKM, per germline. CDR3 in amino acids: CASSSTGKTYEQYF. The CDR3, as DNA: TGTGCCAGCAGTTCCACCGGGAAAACCTACGAGCAGTACTTC. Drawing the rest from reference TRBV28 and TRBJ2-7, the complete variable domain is DVKVTQSSRYLVKRTGEKVFLECVQDMDHENMFWYRQDPGLGLRLIYFSYDVKMKEKGDIPEGYSVSREKKERFSLILESASTNQTSMYLCASSSTGKTYEQYFGPGTRLTVT.

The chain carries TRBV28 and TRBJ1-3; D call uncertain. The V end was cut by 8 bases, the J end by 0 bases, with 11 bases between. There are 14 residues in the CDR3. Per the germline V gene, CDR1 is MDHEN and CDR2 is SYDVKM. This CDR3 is CASLTRGSGNTIYF. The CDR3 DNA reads TGTGCCAGCCTCACCCGAGGCTCTGGAAACACCATATATTTT. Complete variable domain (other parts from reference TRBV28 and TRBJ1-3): DVKVTQSSRYLVKRTGEKVFLECVQDMDHENMFWYRQDPGLGLRLIYFSYDVKMKEKGDIPEGYSVSREKKERFSLILESASTNQTSMYLCASLTRGSGNTIYFGEGSWLTVV.

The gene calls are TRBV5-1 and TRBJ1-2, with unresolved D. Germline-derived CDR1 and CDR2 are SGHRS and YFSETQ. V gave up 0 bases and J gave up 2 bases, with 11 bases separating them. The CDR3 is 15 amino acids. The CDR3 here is CASSLEPGPNYGYTF. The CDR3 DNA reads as TGCGCCAGCAGCTTGGAACCTGGGCCGAACTATGGCTACACCTTC.

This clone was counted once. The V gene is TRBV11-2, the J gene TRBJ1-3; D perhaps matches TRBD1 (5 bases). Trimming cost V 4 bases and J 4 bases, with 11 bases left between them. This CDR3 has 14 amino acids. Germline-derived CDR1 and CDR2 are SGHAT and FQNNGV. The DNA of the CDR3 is TGTGCCAGCAGCTCAATGGGGGGGGGAAACACCATATATTTT. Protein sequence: CASSSMGGGNTIYF.